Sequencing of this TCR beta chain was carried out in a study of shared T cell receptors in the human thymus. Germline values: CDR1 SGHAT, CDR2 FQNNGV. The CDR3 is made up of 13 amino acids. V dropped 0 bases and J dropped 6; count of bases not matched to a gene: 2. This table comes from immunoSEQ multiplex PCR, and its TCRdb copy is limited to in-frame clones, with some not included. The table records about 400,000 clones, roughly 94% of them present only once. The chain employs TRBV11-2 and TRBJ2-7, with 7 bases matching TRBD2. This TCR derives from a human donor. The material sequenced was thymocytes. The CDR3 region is CASSLDGRCEQYF. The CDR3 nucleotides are TGTGCCAGCAGCTTAGACGGGAGGTGCGAGCAGTACTTC.